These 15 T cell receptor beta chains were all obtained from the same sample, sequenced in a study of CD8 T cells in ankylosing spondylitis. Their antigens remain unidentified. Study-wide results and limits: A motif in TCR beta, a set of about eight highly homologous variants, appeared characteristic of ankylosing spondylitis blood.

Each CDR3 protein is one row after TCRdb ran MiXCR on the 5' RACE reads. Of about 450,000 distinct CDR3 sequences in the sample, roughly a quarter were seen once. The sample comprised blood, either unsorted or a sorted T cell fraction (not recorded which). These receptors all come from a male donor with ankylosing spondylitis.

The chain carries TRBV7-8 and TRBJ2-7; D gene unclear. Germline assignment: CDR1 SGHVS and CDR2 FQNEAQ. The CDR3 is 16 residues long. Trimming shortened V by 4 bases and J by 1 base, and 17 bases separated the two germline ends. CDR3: CASSSKAGPLSYEQYV. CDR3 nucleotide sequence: TGTGCCAGCAGCTCCAAAGCCGGGCCTCTATCCTACGAGCAGTACGTC.

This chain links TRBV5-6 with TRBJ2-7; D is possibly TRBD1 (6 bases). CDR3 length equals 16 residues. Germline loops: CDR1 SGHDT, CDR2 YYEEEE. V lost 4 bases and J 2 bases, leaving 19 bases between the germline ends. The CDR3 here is CASSPTDSEKPYEQYF. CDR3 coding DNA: TGTGCCAGCAGCCCTACGGACAGCGAGAAACCCTACGAGCAGTACTTC.

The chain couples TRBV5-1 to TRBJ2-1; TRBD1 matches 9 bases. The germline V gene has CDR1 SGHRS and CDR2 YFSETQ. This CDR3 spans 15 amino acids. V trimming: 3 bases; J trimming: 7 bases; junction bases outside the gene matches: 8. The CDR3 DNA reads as TGCGCCAGCAGCTGGACGCCCGGGACAGGGAATGAGCAGTTCTTC. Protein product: CASSWTPGTGNEQFF.

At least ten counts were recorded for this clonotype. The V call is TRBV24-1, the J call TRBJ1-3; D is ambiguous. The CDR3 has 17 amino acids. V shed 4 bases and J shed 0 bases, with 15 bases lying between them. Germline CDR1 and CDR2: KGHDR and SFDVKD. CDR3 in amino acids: CATSEGPIQSSGNTIYF. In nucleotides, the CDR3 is TGTGCCACCAGTGAAGGACCGATACAGAGCTCTGGAAACACCATATATTTT.

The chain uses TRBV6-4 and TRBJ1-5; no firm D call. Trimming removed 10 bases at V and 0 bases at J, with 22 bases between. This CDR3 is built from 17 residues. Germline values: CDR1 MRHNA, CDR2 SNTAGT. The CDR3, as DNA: TGTGCCACCGATACATTAGTCCCTTCGAATAGCAATCAGCCCCAGCATTTT. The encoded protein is CATDTLVPSNSNQPQHF.

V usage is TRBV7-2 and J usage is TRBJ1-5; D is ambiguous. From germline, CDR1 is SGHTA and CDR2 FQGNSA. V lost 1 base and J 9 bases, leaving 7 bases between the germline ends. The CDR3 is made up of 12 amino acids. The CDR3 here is CASSLDAGPQHF. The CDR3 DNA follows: TGTGCCAGCAGCTTAGATGCAGGGCCCCAGCATTTT. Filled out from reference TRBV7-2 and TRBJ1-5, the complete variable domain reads GAGVSQSPSNKVTEKGKDVELRCDPISGHTALYWYRQSLGQGLEFLIYFQGNSAPDKSGLPSDRFSAERTGGSVSTLTIQRTQQEDSAVYLCASSLDAGPQHFGDGTRLSIL.

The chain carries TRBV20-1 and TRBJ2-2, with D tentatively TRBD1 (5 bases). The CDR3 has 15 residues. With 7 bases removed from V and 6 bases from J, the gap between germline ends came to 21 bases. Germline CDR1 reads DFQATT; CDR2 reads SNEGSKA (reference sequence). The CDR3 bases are TGCAGTGTCCACTTGTTAGGGGAAGGTCCCGGGGAGCTGTTTTTT. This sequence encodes CSVHLLGEGPGELFF.

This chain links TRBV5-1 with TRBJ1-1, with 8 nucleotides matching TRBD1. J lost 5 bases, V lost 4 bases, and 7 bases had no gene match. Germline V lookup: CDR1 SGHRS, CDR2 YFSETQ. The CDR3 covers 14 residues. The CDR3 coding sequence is TGCGCCAGCAGCCTGCAGGGGGCGCAAACTGAAGCTTTCTTT. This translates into CASSLQGAQTEAFF.

The CDR3 DNA sequence: TGTGCCACCAGCAAGGTAGCGGGAGGGTACAATGAGCAGTTCTTC. Translation gives CATSKVAGGYNEQFF. The V gene is TRBV15, the J gene TRBJ2-1, with 11 positions matching TRBD2. The J segment lost 4 bases and the V segment lost 4 bases, leaving 3 bases of the junction unmatched. The germline V gene encodes CDR1 LNHNV and CDR2 YYDKDF (reference sequence). This CDR3 spans 15 amino acids.

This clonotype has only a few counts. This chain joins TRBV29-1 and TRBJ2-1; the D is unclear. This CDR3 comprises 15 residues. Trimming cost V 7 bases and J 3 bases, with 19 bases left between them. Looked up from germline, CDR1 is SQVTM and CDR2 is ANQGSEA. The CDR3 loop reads CSAISHLDYYNEQFF. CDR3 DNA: TGCAGCGCCATATCTCACCTAGATTACTACAATGAGCAGTTCTTC.

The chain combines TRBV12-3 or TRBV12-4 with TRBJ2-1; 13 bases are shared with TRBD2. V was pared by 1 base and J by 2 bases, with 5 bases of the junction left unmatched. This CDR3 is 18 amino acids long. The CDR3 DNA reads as TGTGCCAGCAGTTTAGGGACTAGCGGGAGTATTACCTACAATGAGCAGTTCTTC. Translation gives CASSLGTSGSITYNEQFF.

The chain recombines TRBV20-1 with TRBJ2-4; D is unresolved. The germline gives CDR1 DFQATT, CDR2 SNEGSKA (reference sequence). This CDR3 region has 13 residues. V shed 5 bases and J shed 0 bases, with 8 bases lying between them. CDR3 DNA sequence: TGCAGTGCTGGTCCGATAGCCAAAAACATTCAGTACTTC. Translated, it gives CSAGPIAKNIQYF.

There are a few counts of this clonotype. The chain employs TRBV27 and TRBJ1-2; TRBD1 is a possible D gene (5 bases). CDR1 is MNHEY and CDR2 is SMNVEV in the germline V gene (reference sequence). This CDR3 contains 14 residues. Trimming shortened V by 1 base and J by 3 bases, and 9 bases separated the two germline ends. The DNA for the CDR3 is TGTGCCAGCAGTTTATGGCGGGGGGACTATGGCTACACCTTC. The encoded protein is CASSLWRGDYGYTF.

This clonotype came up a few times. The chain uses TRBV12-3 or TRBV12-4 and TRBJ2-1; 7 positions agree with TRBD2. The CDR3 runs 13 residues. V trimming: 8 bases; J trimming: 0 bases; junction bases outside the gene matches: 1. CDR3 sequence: CASGRASYNEQFF. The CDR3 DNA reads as TGTGCCAGCGGGAGGGCCTCCTACAATGAGCAGTTCTTC.

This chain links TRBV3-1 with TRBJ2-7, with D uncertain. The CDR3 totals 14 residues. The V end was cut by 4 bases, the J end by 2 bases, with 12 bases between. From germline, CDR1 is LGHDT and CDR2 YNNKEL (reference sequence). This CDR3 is CASSPSPLTYEQYF. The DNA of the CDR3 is TGTGCCAGCAGCCCCAGTCCGTTGACCTACGAGCAGTACTTC.